This T cell receptor (beta chain) was sequenced in a study of blood T cell repertoires in COVID-19. Data came from immunoSEQ multiplex PCR; TCRdb stores just in-frame clones and leaves some out. The repertoire consists of approximately 260,000 clones, with almost 90% occurring once and the leading ten covering around 2.3%. The germline CDR1 and CDR2 sequences are WNHNN and SYGVQD (reference sequence). This CDR3 comprises 14 residues. Trimming shortened V by 11 bases and J by 7 bases, and 18 bases separated the two germline ends. V gene TRBV10-1 combines with J gene TRBJ1-6; maybe TRBD1 (6 bases). This sequence was found in a woman aged 55-75 years with COVID-19, enrolled during active disease. Sequenced sample: peripheral blood. CDR3 DNA sequence: TGCGCCTTCTACGGGGAGGGGGAAAATTCACCCCTCCACTTT. This translates into CAFYGEGENSPLHF.